Listed here are 13 T cell receptor beta chains from one sample, sequenced in a study of blood T cell repertoires in COVID-19. The table came from immunoSEQ multiplex PCR; TCRdb's copy has only in-frame clones and leaves some out. The data show about 290,000 clones, around nine tenths seen once. Material for sequencing was PBMCs or T cells enriched from blood (not recorded which). The receptors were sampled from a middle-aged woman who had recovered from COVID-19.

The rearrangement joins TRBV24-1 to TRBJ1-5; D not certain. Germline assignment: CDR1 KGHDR and CDR2 SFDVKD. The CDR3 spans 9 residues. The V end lost 8 bases, the J end lost 9 bases, and 4 bases lay between the germline ends. The CDR3 here is CATTRPQHF. The CDR3 nucleotides are TGTGCCACCACCCGGCCCCAGCATTTT.

The chain employs TRBV7-9 and TRBJ1-6, with 11 positions matching TRBD1. This CDR3 has 16 residues. J lost 6 bases, V lost 7 bases, and 8 bases had no gene match. Germline V gives CDR1 SEHNR, CDR2 FQNEAQ (reference sequence). Here the CDR3 DNA reads TGTGCCAGCACCCTAACGGGGACAGGGGGTAATTCACCCCTCCACTTT. This sequence encodes CASTLTGTGGNSPLHF.

This clone was observed a single time. This chain connects TRBV6-5 to TRBJ2-7; 11 bases line up with TRBD2. The CDR3 has 16 amino acids. Germline V CDR1 and CDR2: MNHEY, SVGAGI. With 4 bases clipped from V and 1 base from J, the junction kept 6 bases outside the gene matches. CDR3 region: CASSSPGLAGSYEQYF. CDR3 bases: TGTGCCAGCAGTTCCCCAGGACTAGCGGGTTCCTACGAGCAGTACTTC.

In this sample, this clone turned up a few times. The chain recombines TRBV6-5 with TRBJ2-1; 9 bases are shared with TRBD1. V dropped 0 bases and J dropped 10; count of bases not matched to a gene: 10. Germline CDR1 reads MNHEY; CDR2 reads SVGAGI. CDR3 size: 16 residues. The chain's CDR3 is CASSYSGTGIQREQFF. DNA of the CDR3: TGTGCCAGCAGTTACTCCGGGACAGGGATCCAAAGGGAGCAGTTCTTC.

V usage is TRBV6-2 or TRBV6-3 and J usage is TRBJ2-3; D call uncertain. The CDR3 spans 15 residues. V was shortened by 4 bases and J by 4 bases, with 15 bases between the two germline ends. Germline V gene lookup returns CDR1 MNHEY and CDR2 SVGEGT. The CDR3 DNA reads TGTGCCAGCAGTTCAACACTCGTGGGCGCAGATACGCAGTATTTT. Translating it yields CASSSTLVGADTQYF.

The chain employs TRBV18 and TRBJ1-1; TRBD1 matches at 7 bases. Germline lookup yields CDR1 KGHSH and CDR2 LQKENI. V was pared by 2 bases and J by 6 bases, with 6 bases of the junction left unmatched. The CDR3 extends over 14 amino acids. The CDR3 loop reads CASSPSIRGSEAFF. The DNA of the CDR3 is TGTGCCAGCTCACCAAGTATCAGGGGGTCTGAAGCTTTCTTT.

CDR3 loop: CASSRTTSDTQYF. CDR3 coding DNA: TGTGCCAGCTCCCGGACTACCTCAGATACGCAGTATTTT. This rearrangement joins TRBV18 to TRBJ2-3; TRBD2 might be the D (6 bases). The V end was cut by 6 bases, the J end by 4 bases, with 11 bases between. This CDR3 region has 13 residues. Germline CDR1 reads KGHSH; CDR2 reads LQKENI.

This clone showed up just a few times. This chain's CDR3 is CASSPFSGGAGETQYF. CDR3 bases: TGTGCCAGCAGCCCCTTCAGCGGGGGGGCTGGAGAGACCCAGTACTTC. J is TRBJ2-5 and V is TRBV9; 10 bases line up with TRBD2. The germline V gene encodes CDR1 SGDLS and CDR2 YYNGEE. Trimming at V came to 4 bases and at J to 4 bases, leaving 10 bases not matched to a gene. The CDR3 runs to 16 residues.

This clone was recorded only once. The chain combines TRBV11-1 with TRBJ1-6; 7 positions match TRBD1. Germline CDR1 SGHAT, CDR2 FQDESV (reference sequence). CDR3 length equals 14 residues. V gave up 5 bases and J gave up 4 bases; unmatched junction bases: 2. The CDR3 DNA follows: TGTGCCAGCAGCCGGACAGGATATAATTCACCCCTCCACTTT. Protein sequence: CASSRTGYNSPLHF.

The gene calls are TRBV25-1 and TRBJ2-3; 7 positions match TRBD2. V was pared by 4 bases and J by 5 bases, with 6 bases of the junction left unmatched. The V gene's germline CDR1 is MGHDK and CDR2 SYGVNS. The CDR3 contains 14 residues. The CDR3 sequence: CASSGAGVVDTQYF. CDR3 bases: TGTGCCAGCAGTGGTGCGGGGGTGGTAGATACGCAGTATTTT.

The rearrangement joins TRBV5-1 to TRBJ1-3; 7 bases align to TRBD1. The CDR3 is 15 residues long. The germline V gene has CDR1 SGHRS and CDR2 YFSETQ. Trimming took 2 bases from V and 3 from J; bases not matched to a gene: 5. The CDR3 DNA is TGCGCCAGCAGCTTCAGGGGGGAGGTTGGAAACACCATATATTTT. It translates to CASSFRGEVGNTIYF.

The chain uses TRBV9 and TRBJ1-1; D is unresolved. Trimming shortened V by 0 bases and J by 0 bases, and 9 bases separated the two germline ends. CDR1 SGDLS and CDR2 YYNGEE come from the germline V gene. This CDR3 is built from 15 residues. The CDR3 coding sequence is TGTGCCAGCAGCGTAGACGGGGTCATGAACACTGAAGCTTTCTTT. It is translated as CASSVDGVMNTEAFF.

This chain joins TRBV18 and TRBJ1-1; the D gene is possibly TRBD1 (6 bases). V dropped 1 base and J dropped 8 bases, with 23 bases sitting between them. The germline gives CDR1 KGHSH, CDR2 LQKENI. The CDR3 spans 17 residues. The DNA of the CDR3 is TGTGCCAGCTCACCACGGGAGGGGGGAAGCATGCCTCCCGAAGCTTTCTTT. Its protein product is CASSPREGGSMPPEAFF.